A single sample is the source of the 20 T cell receptor beta chains below, sequenced in a study of T cells after yellow fever vaccination (dated by TCRdb to between 2019 and 2020). Receptor libraries were prepared by 5' RACE. TCRdb records Illumina HiSeq 2500 as the sequencer. TCRdb trimmed the raw reads at Q25, called clones with MiXCR and kept productive beta chains. A single entry per CDR3 protein holds the most common genes and DNA from its merged rows. Present in this sample are about 580,000 distinct CDR3 sequences, 17% of which were seen just once. Approximately 15% of the sample goes to the ten largest clones. According to the study, the label for this sample's treatment or condition signals: live attenuated yellow fever vaccine strain. Sample: PBMCs, taken 5 to 6 days after the first yellow fever vaccination. These receptors came from a man between 18 and 35 years old who received the YFV17D yellow fever vaccine.

V and J are TRBV7-9 and TRBJ2-3, with TRBD2 as a possible D gene (6 bases). Trimming shortened V by 4 bases and J by 6 bases, and 11 bases separated the two germline ends. Germline CDR1 SEHNR, CDR2 FQNEAQ (reference sequence). This CDR3 comprises 13 residues. The DNA of the CDR3 is TGTGCCAGCAGCTCAAGACTAGAGGATACGCAGTATTTT. This sequence encodes CASSSRLEDTQYF.

This clonotype came up a few times. V gene TRBV9 combines with J gene TRBJ1-3; TRBD1 matches 8 bases. This CDR3 comprises 16 residues. CDR1 SGDLS and CDR2 YYNGEE come from the germline V gene. V lost 0 bases to trimming and J lost 2 bases; unmatched junction nucleotides: 4. The CDR3 reads CASSVVPGGPGNTIYF. Here the CDR3 DNA reads TGTGCCAGCAGCGTAGTCCCAGGGGGCCCTGGAAACACCATATATTTT.

The V and J genes are TRBV5-1 and TRBJ2-3, with TRBD2 as a possible D gene (5 bases). This CDR3 is built from 14 residues. Germline loops: CDR1 SGHRS, CDR2 YFSETQ. V lost 1 base to trimming and J lost 6 bases, with 12 bases between them. Here the CDR3 DNA reads TGCGCCAGCAGCTTGATAGGAGGCTCTGATACGCAGTATTTT. This gives the protein CASSLIGGSDTQYF.

The V call is TRBV5-8, the J call TRBJ2-5, with 12 positions matching TRBD1. J gave up 3 bases and V 3 bases, and 3 bases lay outside the gene matches. The CDR3 covers 15 residues. Germline CDR1 is SGHTS and CDR2 is YDEGEE. The CDR3 spells CASSYGTGGEETQYF. The CDR3 coding sequence is TGTGCCAGCAGCTACGGGACAGGGGGCGAAGAGACCCAGTACTTC.

With respect to this clonotype: At one of its ends the junction is not consistent with the germline gene, which may arise from a read error. This chain links TRBV28 with TRBJ2-5; D gene uncertain. CDR1 is MDHEN and CDR2 is SYDVKM in the germline V gene. The CDR3 length is 16 residues. CDR3 sequence: CASSLAAPVTQEIQYF. The CDR3 DNA reads as TGTGCCAGCAGTTTGGCAGCCCCGGTTACCCAAGAGATCCAGTACTTC.

The chain is built from TRBV7-2 and TRBJ2-3, with 11 bases identical to TRBD2. The germline V gene has CDR1 SGHTA and CDR2 FQGNSA. CDR3 size: 15 residues. V gave up 5 bases and J gave up 4 bases; unmatched junction bases: 5. In DNA form, the CDR3 reads TGTGCCAGCAGCCCGGGGACTAGCGGACCAGATACGCAGTATTTT. Translation: CASSPGTSGPDTQYF.

This clonotype has just a few counts. The gene calls are TRBV5-1 and TRBJ2-1, with 7 positions matching TRBD2. Germline loops: CDR1 SGHRS, CDR2 YFSETQ. The V and J ends lost 7 bases and 2 bases, in that order; junction bases with no gene match: 9. CDR3 size: 15 residues. CDR3 DNA sequence: TGCGCCAGCTCATCGGGGGGTGAACCCTACAATGAGCAGTTCTTC. It codes for CASSSGGEPYNEQFF.

This sequence joins TRBV24-1 and TRBJ2-5; the match to TRBD2 covers 10 bases. J was trimmed by 4 bases and V by 3 bases; bases with no gene match: 13. The CDR3 is made up of 18 amino acids. Germline V CDR1 and CDR2: KGHDR, SFDVKD. The CDR3 reads CATSDRGGSGGRRETQYF. The DNA for the CDR3 is TGTGCCACCAGTGATAGGGGCGGTAGCGGGGGGCGACGAGAGACCCAGTACTTC.

This clonotype was recorded a few times. This rearrangement joins TRBV4-1 to TRBJ1-1; the D gene is possibly TRBD1 (5 bases). V lost 6 bases to trimming and J lost 6 bases, with 14 bases between them. Germline V gene sequence: CDR1 MGHRA, CDR2 YSYEKL. The CDR3 covers 13 residues. The CDR3 reads CASRLEGSAEAFF. CDR3 DNA sequence: TGCGCCAGCAGGCTAGAGGGGAGTGCTGAAGCTTTCTTT.

V is TRBV6-2 or TRBV6-3 and J is TRBJ2-1, with D unresolved. The CDR3 length is 15 residues. The germline gives CDR1 MNHEY, CDR2 SVGEGT. V was trimmed by 6 bases and J by 5 bases, leaving 17 bases between them. CDR3 sequence: CASSKLRVINNEQFF. The DNA for the CDR3 is TGTGCCAGCAGCAAGCTCCGGGTCATCAACAATGAGCAGTTCTTC.

The chain combines TRBV5-6 with TRBJ2-1; TRBD1 matches at 9 bases. The CDR3 contains 16 residues. With 4 bases clipped from V and 7 bases from J, the junction kept 12 bases outside the gene matches. The germline V gene has CDR1 SGHDT and CDR2 YYEEEE. The CDR3, as DNA: TGTGCCAGCAGCATAACCGGGACAGGGAGAGGAAATGAGCAGTTCTTC. Its protein is CASSITGTGRGNEQFF.

The chain has TRBV20-1 and TRBJ1-2; D is uncertain. The CDR3 has 13 amino acids. In germline, CDR1 is DFQATT, CDR2 SNEGSKA (reference sequence). V was shortened by 0 bases and J by 3 bases, with 8 bases between the two germline ends. The CDR3, as DNA: TGCAGTGCTAGAGATACAGTTGACTATGGCTACACCTTC. Amino acids: CSARDTVDYGYTF.

There are a few counts of this clonotype. V usage is TRBV7-2 and J usage is TRBJ2-7; D assignment may be TRBD1 or TRBD2 (6 bases each). The V end lost 5 bases, the J end lost 12 bases, and 17 bases lay between the germline ends. This CDR3 region has 12 residues. CDR1 and CDR2 (germline): SGHTA, FQGNSA. This CDR3 is CASSELRGRGYF. CDR3 DNA sequence: TGTGCCAGCAGCGAACTTCGGGGGCGGGGGTACTTC.

This clonotype was detected only a few times. This chain links TRBV24-1 with TRBJ2-1, with 12 bases that match TRBD2. J was trimmed by 2 bases and V by 7 bases; bases with no gene match: 14. The germline V gene has CDR1 KGHDR and CDR2 SFDVKD. This CDR3 has 19 amino acids. The CDR3 region has the DNA TGTGCCACCAGCTTATCCCCTAGCGGGGGGGCTTACGCCTACAATGAGCAGTTCTTC. Translation: CATSLSPSGGAYAYNEQFF.

This clonotype was seen only a few times. The J gene is TRBJ1-2, the V gene TRBV7-2; D uncertain. V dropped 7 bases and J dropped 1 base, with 13 bases sitting between them. The CDR3 spans 14 residues. Germline CDR1 reads SGHTA; CDR2 reads FQGNSA. CDR3 protein: CASTPGGLNYGYTF. The CDR3 bases are TGTGCCAGCACCCCAGGTGGCCTTAACTATGGCTACACCTTC.

In its sample, this clonotype was seen a few times. The V call is TRBV7-9, the J call TRBJ2-3, with TRBD2 as a possible D gene (6 bases). Trimming took off 6 bases at V and 2 bases at J, with 6 bases between the two ends. The CDR3 covers 12 residues. The germline gives CDR1 SEHNR, CDR2 FQNEAQ (reference sequence). The CDR3 DNA reads as TGTGCCAGCAGACTAGCCACAGATACGCAGTATTTT. The encoded protein is CASRLATDTQYF.

This rearrangement joins TRBV20-1 to TRBJ2-7, with a weak D call TRBD2 (5 bases). CDR1 DFQATT and CDR2 SNEGSKA come from the germline V gene (reference sequence). The CDR3 has 13 residues. V dropped 0 bases and J dropped 4 bases, with 10 bases sitting between them. CDR3 region: CSARDAREYEQYV. CDR3 coding DNA: TGCAGTGCTAGAGATGCGAGGGAATACGAGCAGTACGTC.

This clonotype was counted only a few times. This chain uses TRBV5-1 with TRBJ2-7; 8 nucleotides agree with TRBD2. With V trimmed by 5 bases and J by 4 bases, 5 bases remained unmatched. The CDR3 loop spans 13 amino acids. Germline V gene data show CDR1 as SGHRS and CDR2 as YFSETQ. Here the CDR3 DNA reads TGCGCCAGCAGATTAGCGGGGAAGTACGAGCAGTACTTC. Its protein product is CASRLAGKYEQYF.

The gene calls are TRBV12-3 or TRBV12-4 and TRBJ2-5; tentative D call: TRBD2 (5 bases). V was shortened by 3 bases and J by 4 bases, with 6 bases between the two germline ends. The CDR3 spans 12 residues. Here the CDR3 DNA reads TGTGCCAGCAGTTTTAGCGCAGAGACCCAGTACTTC. This gives the protein CASSFSAETQYF.

There are a few counts of this clonotype. The J gene is TRBJ2-7, the V gene TRBV7-9, with 13 bases aligning to TRBD2. Losses at the gene ends were 5 bases for V and 3 bases for J; bases not matched to a gene: 7. There are 16 residues in the CDR3. Germline CDR1 SEHNR, CDR2 FQNEAQ (reference sequence). CDR3 DNA sequence: TGTGCCAGCAGCGGTCGACTAGCGGGGGGCCTCTACGAGCAGTACTTC. This gives the protein CASSGRLAGGLYEQYF.